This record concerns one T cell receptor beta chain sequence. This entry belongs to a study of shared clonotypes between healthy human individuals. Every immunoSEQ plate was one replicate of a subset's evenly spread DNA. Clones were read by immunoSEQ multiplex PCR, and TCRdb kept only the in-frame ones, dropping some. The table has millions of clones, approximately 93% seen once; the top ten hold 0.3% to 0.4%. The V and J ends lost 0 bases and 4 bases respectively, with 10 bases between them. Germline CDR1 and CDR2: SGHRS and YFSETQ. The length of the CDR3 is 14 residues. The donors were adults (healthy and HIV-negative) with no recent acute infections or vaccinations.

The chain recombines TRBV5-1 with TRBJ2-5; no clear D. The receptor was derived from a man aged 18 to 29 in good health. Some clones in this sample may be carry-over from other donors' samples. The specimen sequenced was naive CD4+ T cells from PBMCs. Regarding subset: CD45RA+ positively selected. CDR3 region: CASSLDPRPETQYF. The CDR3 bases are TGCGCCAGCAGCTTGGATCCCCGCCCAGAGACCCAGTACTTC. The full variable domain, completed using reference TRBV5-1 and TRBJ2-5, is KAGVTQTPRYLIKTRGQQVTLSCSPISGHRSVSWYQQTPGQGLQFLFEYFSETQRNKGNFPGRFSGRQFSNSRSEMNVSTLELGDSALYLCASSLDPRPETQYFGPGTRLLVL.